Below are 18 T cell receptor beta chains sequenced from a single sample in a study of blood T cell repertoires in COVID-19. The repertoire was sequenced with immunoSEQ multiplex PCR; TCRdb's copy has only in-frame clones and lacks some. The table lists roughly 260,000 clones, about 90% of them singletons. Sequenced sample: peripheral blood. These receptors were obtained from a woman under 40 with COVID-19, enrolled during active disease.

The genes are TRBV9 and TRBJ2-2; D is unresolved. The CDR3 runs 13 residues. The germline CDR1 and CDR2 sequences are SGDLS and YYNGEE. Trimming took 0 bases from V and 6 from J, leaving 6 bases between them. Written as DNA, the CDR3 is TGTGCCAGCAGCGTAGAGCAGGCCGGGGAGCTGTTTTTT. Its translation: CASSVEQAGELFF. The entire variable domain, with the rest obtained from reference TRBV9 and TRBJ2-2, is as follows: DSGVTQTPKHLITATGQRVTLRCSPRSGDLSVYWYQQSLDQGLQFLIQYYNGEERAKGNILERFSAQQFPDLHSELNLSSLELGDSALYFCASSVEQAGELFFGEGSRLTVL.

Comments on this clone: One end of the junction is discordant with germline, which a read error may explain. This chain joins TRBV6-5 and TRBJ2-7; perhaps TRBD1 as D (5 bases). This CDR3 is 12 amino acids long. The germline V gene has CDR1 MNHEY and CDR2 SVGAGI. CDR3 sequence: CASRSDNYEQYF. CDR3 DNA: TGTGCCAGCAGATCGGACAACTACGAGCAGTACTTT.

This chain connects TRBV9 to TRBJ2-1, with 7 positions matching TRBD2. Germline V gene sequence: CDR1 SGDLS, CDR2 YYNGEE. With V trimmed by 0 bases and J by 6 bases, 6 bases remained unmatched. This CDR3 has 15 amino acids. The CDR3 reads CASSVAGGVGNEQFF. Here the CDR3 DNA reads TGTGCCAGCAGCGTAGCTGGGGGGGTGGGCAATGAGCAGTTCTTC. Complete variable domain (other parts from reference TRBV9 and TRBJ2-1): DSGVTQTPKHLITATGQRVTLRCSPRSGDLSVYWYQQSLDQGLQFLIQYYNGEERAKGNILERFSAQQFPDLHSELNLSSLELGDSALYFCASSVAGGVGNEQFFGPGTRLTVL.

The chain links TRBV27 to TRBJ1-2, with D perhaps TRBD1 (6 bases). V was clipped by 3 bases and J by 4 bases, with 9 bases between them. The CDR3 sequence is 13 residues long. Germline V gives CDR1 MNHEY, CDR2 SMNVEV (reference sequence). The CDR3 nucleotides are TGTGCCAGCAGTTTCCTGGACAGCTATGGCTACACCTTC. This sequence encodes CASSFLDSYGYTF.

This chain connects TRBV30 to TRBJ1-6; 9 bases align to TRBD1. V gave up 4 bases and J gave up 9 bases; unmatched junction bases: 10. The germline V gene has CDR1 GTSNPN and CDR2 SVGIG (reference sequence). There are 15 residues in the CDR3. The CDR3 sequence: CAWTKTQGARSPLHF. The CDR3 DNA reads TGTGCCTGGACAAAAACACAGGGGGCGCGTTCACCCCTCCACTTT.

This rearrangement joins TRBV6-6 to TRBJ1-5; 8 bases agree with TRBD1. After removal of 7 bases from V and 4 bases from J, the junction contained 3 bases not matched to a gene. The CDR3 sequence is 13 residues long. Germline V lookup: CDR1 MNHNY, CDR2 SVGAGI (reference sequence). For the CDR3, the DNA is TGTGCCAGCACCAGGGGGCAGAATCAGCCCCAGCATTTT. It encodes CASTRGQNQPQHF.

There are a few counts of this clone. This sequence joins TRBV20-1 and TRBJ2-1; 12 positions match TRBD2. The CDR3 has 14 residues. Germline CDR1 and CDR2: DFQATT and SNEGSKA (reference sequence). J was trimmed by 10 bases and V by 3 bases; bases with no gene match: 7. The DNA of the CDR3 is TGCAGTGCTAGTCCTAGCGGGAGGGTAGGCGAGCAGTTCTTC. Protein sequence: CSASPSGRVGEQFF.

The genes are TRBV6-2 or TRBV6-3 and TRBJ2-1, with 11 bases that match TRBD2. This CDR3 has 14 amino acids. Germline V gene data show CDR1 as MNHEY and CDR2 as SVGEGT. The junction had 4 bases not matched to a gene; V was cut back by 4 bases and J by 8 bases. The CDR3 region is CASSLLAGDDEQFF. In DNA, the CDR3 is TGTGCCAGCAGTTTACTAGCGGGAGATGATGAGCAGTTCTTC.

The CDR3 DNA reads TGCGCCAGCAGCCTAACGAACACCGGGGAGCTGTTTTTT. Protein product: CASSLTNTGELFF. J is TRBJ2-2 and V is TRBV4-1; D not resolved. Germline V lookup: CDR1 MGHRA, CDR2 YSYEKL. The V gene lost 4 bases and the J gene lost 0 bases, with 3 bases spanning the gap. The CDR3 is made up of 13 amino acids.

Written as DNA, the CDR3 is TGTGCCAGCAGATCCAGGGGAACAACTGAAGCTTTCTTT. Translated, it gives CASRSRGTTEAFF. The rearrangement joins TRBV28 to TRBJ1-1; D is perhaps TRBD1 (6 bases). V dropped 6 bases and J dropped 5 bases, with 13 bases sitting between them. CDR1 is MDHEN, CDR2 SYDVKM, per germline. The CDR3 extends over 13 amino acids. Supplemented by reference TRBV28 and TRBJ1-1, the full variable domain reads DVKVTQSSRYLVKRTGEKVFLECVQDMDHENMFWYRQDPGLGLRLIYFSYDVKMKEKGDIPEGYSVSREKKERFSLILESASTNQTSMYLCASRSRGTTEAFFGQGTRLTVV.

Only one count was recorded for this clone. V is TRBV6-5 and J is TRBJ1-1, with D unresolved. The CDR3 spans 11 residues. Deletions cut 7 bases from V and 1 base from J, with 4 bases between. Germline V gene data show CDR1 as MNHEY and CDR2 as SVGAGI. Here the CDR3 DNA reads TGTGCCAGCACCAGGAACACTGAAGCTTTCTTT. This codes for CASTRNTEAFF.

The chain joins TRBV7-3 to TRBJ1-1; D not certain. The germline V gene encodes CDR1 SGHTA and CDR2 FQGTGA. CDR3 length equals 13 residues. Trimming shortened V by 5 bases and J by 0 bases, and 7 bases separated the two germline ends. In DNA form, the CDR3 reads TGTGCCAGCAGCGCCGGTTTGAACACTGAAGCTTTCTTT. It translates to CASSAGLNTEAFF. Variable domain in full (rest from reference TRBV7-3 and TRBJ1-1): GAGVSQTPSNKVTEKGKYVELRCDPISGHTALYWYRQSLGQGPEFLIYFQGTGAADDSGLPNDRFFAVRPEGSVSTLKIQRTERGDSAVYLCASSAGLNTEAFFGQGTRLTVV.

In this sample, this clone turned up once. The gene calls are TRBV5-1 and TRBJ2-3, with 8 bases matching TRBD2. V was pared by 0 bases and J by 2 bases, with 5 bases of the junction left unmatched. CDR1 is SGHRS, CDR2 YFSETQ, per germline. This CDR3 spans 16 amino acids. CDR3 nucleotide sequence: TGCGCCAGCAGCTTGGTCCAGCGGGGGCACACAGATACGCAGTATTTT. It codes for CASSLVQRGHTDTQYF.

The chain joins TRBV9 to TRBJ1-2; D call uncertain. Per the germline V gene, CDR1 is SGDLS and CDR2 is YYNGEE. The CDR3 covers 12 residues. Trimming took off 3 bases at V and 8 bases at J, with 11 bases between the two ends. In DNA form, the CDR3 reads TGTGCCAGCAGCGCCTACGAGATCGGCTACACCTTC. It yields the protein CASSAYEIGYTF.

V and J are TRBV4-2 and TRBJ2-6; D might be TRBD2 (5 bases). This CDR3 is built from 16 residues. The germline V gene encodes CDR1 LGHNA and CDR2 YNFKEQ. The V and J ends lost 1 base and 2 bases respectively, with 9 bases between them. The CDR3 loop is CASSQGIGTGANVLTF. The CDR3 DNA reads TGTGCCAGCAGCCAAGGGATCGGGACTGGGGCCAACGTCCTGACTTTC.

The CDR3 sequence is CASSQGLAGGNEQFF. The CDR3 bases are TGTGCCAGCAGCCAAGGCCTAGCGGGGGGAAATGAGCAGTTCTTC. The rearrangement links TRBV11-3 to TRBJ2-1; 11 bases align to TRBD2. This CDR3 spans 15 amino acids. V lost 5 bases to trimming and J lost 7 bases; unmatched junction nucleotides: 7. Germline V CDR1 and CDR2: SGHNT, YENEEA.

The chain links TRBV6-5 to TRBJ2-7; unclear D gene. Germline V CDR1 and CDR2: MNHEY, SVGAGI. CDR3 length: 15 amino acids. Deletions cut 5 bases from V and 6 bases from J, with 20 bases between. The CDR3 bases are TGTGCCAGCAGTCCCCAGGTGATTCGAGATCCCGAGCAGTACTTC. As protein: CASSPQVIRDPEQYF.

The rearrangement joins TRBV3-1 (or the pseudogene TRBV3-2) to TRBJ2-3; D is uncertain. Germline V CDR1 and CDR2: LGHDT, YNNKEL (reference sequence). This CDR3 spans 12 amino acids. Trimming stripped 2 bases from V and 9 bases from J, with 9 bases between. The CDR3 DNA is TGTGCCAGCAGCCAAAACGCGGCGACGCAGTATTTT. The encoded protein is CASSQNAATQYF.